This T cell receptor (beta chain) was identified in a study of CD8+ T cells in alopecia areata. This CDR3 region has 13 residues. Trimming cost V 4 bases and J 11 bases; bases outside gene matches: 7. Germline-derived CDR1 and CDR2 are WNHNN and SYGVQD (reference sequence). Specified treatment: oral pan-JAK inhibitor, 5-10 mg twice daily. As the sequencing template, cDNA was produced by extracting RNA and reverse transcribing it. This table comes from immunoSEQ multiplex PCR, and its TCRdb copy is limited to in-frame clones, with some not included. The sample includes 200,000 to 250,000 clones, roughly two fifths of them seen just once.

This TCR derives from a human donor with alopecia areata. The J gene is TRBJ2-1, the V gene TRBV10-1, with 8 bases lining up with TRBD2. The sequencing here drew on CD4+ T cells sorted from blood, taken between weeks 30 and 35, from a patient treated with tofacitinib. The DNA of the CDR3 is TGCGCCAGCAGTGGCGGGGGGAGGGCGAAGCAGTTCTTC. Residues: CASSGGGRAKQFF.